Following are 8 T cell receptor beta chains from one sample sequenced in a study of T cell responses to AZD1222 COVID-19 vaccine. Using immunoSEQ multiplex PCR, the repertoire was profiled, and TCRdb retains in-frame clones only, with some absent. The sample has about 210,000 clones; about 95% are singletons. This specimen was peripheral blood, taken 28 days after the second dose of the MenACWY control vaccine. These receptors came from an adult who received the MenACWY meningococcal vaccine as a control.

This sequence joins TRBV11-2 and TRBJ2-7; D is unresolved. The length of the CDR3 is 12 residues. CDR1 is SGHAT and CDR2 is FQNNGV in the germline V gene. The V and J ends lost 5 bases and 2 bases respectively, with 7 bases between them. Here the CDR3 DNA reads TGTGCCAGCAGCGGGTCTACCTACGAGCAGTACTTC. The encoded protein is CASSGSTYEQYF.

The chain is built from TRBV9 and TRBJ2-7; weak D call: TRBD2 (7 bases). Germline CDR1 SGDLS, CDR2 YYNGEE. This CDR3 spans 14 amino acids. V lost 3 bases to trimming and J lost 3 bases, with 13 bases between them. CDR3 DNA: TGTGCCAGCAGCGCACACGGGGGGCGCTACGAGCAGTACTTC. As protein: CASSAHGGRYEQYF.

This chain's CDR3 is CASRPEQFF. For the CDR3, the DNA is TGTGCCAGCAGGCCCGAGCAGTTCTTC. The rearrangement joins TRBV2 to TRBJ2-1; D remains unclear. This CDR3 has 9 residues. Trimming stripped 6 bases from V and 10 bases from J, with 4 bases between. CDR1 and CDR2 (germline): SNHLY, FYNNEI.

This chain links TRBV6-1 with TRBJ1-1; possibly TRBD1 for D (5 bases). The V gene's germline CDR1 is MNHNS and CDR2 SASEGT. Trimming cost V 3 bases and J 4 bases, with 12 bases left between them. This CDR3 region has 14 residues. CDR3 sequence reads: CASSDREGPTEAFF. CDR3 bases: TGTGCCAGCAGTGACAGGGAGGGGCCCACTGAAGCTTTCTTT.

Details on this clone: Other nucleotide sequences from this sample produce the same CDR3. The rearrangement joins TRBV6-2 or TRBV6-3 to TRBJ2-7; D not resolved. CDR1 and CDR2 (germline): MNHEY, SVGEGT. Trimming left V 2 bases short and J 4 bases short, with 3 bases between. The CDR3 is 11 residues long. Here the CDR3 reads CASSYLYEQYF. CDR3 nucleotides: TGTGCCAGCAGTTACCTGTACGAGCAGTACTTC.

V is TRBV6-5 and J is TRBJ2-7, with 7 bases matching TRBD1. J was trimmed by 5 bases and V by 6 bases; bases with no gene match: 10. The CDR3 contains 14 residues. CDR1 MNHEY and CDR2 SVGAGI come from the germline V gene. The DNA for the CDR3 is TGTGCCAGCAGAACATCGACAGGGACGGACGAGCAGTACTTC. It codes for CASRTSTGTDEQYF.

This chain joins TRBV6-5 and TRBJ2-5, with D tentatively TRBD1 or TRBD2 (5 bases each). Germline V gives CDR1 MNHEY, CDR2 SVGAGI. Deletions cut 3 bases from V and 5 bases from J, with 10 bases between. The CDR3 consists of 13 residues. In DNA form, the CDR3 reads TGTGCCAGCAGTTATCTCGGGACCGAGACCCAGTACTTC. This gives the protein CASSYLGTETQYF.

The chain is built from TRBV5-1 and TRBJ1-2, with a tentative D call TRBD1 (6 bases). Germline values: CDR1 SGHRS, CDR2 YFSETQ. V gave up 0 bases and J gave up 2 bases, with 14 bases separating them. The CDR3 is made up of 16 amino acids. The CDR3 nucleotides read TGCGCCAGCAGCTTGGCAGACAGGCTAGGGAACTATGGCTACACCTTC. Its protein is CASSLADRLGNYGYTF.